Presented here are 4 T cell receptor beta chains from one specimen sequenced in a study of shared clonotypes between healthy human individuals. The table came from immunoSEQ multiplex PCR; TCRdb's copy has only in-frame clones and leaves some out. The table records millions of clones, 90% to 95% of them present only once. The sequenced sample consisted of naive CD4+ T cells sorted from blood. As for subset: CD45RA+ positively selected. The receptors shown here come from a man between 18 and 35 years old in good health.

This clone appeared a single time. The rearrangement uses TRBV2 and TRBJ1-5; D is undetermined. V shed 3 bases and J shed 3 bases, with 6 bases lying between them. There are 13 residues in the CDR3. The germline V gene encodes CDR1 SNHLY and CDR2 FYNNEI. CDR3 loop: CASSEQYNQPQHF. CDR3 DNA: TGTGCCAGCAGTGAGCAATACAATCAGCCCCAGCATTTT.

The chain combines TRBV7-3 with TRBJ2-3; D assignment may be TRBD1 or TRBD2 (5 bases each). Trimming pared 5 bases from V and 3 bases from J, leaving 12 bases between. Germline assignment: CDR1 SGHTA and CDR2 FQGTGA. This CDR3 region has 14 residues. CDR3 protein: CASSPGARTDTQYF. In DNA form, the CDR3 reads TGTGCCAGCAGCCCCGGGGCTAGGACAGATACGCAGTATTTT.

Comment on this clone: In the same sample, other DNA sequences code for this CDR3. This chain joins TRBV7-9 and TRBJ1-5; D is ambiguous. The CDR3 runs to 13 residues. Trimming pared 5 bases from V and 1 base from J, leaving 6 bases between. Germline assignment: CDR1 SEHNR and CDR2 FQNEAQ (reference sequence). CDR3 protein: CASSGTSNQPQHF. CDR3 in DNA: TGTGCCAGCAGCGGAACGAGCAATCAGCCCCAGCATTTT.

This clone was counted once. The CDR3 DNA reads TGCGCCAGCAGCTTGATCGGGAACCCAGACCACGAGCAGTACTTC. It codes for CASSLIGNPDHEQYF. This sequence joins TRBV5-1 and TRBJ2-7; a weak D match, TRBD2 (5 bases). The CDR3 length is 15 residues. V lost 1 base and J lost 5, with 16 bases in between. Germline loops: CDR1 SGHRS, CDR2 YFSETQ.